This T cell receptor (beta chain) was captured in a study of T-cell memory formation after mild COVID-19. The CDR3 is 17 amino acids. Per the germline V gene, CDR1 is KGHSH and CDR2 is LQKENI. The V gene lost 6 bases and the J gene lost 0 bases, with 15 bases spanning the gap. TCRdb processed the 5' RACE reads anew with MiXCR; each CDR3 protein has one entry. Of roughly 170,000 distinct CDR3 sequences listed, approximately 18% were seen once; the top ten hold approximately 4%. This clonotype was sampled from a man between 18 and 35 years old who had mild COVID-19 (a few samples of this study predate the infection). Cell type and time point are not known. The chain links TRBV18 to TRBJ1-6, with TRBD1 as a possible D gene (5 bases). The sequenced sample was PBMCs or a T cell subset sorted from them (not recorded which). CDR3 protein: CASSETDRSSYNSPLHF. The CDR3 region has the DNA TGTGCCAGCTCGGAGACAGACCGAAGCTCCTATAATTCACCCCTCCACTTT.